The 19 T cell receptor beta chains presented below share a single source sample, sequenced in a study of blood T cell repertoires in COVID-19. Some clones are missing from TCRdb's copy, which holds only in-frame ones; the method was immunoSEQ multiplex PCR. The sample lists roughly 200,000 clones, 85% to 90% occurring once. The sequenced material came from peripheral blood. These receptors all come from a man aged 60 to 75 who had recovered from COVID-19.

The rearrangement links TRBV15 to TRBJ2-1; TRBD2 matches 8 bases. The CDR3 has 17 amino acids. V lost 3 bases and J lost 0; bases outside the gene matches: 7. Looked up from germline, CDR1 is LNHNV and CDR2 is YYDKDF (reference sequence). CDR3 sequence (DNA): TGTGCCACCAGCAGGCGCGATAGCGGGGTCTCCTACAATGAGCAGTTCTTC. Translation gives CATSRRDSGVSYNEQFF.

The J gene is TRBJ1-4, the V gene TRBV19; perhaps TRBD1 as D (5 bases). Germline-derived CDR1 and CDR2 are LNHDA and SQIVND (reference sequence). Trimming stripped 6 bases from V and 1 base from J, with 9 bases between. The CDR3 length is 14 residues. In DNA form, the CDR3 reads TGTGCCAGTAGGGACGGGGGAACTAATGAAAAACTGTTTTTT. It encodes CASRDGGTNEKLFF.

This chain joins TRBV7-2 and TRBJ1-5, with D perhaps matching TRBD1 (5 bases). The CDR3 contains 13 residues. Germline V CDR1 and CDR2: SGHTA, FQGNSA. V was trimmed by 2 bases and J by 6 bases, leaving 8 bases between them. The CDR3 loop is CASSLTGPQPQHF. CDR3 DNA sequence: TGTGCCAGCAGCTTAACAGGTCCTCAGCCCCAGCATTTT.

CDR3 residues: CASSLEQGRSPLHF. CDR3 nucleotide sequence: TGTGCCAGCAGTTTGGAGCAGGGTAGGTCACCCCTCCACTTT. The rearrangement links TRBV27 to TRBJ1-6, with D tentatively TRBD1 (5 bases). With 3 bases removed from V and 10 bases from J, the gap between germline ends came to 13 bases. CDR1 is MNHEY and CDR2 is SMNVEV in the germline V gene (reference sequence). This CDR3 comprises 14 residues.

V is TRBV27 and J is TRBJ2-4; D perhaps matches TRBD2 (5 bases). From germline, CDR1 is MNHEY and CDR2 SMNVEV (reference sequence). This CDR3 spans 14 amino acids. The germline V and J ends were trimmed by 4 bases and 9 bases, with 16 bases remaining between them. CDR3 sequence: CASSWLSGKGIQYF. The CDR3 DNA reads TGTGCCAGCAGTTGGCTATCGGGGAAGGGCATTCAGTACTTC.

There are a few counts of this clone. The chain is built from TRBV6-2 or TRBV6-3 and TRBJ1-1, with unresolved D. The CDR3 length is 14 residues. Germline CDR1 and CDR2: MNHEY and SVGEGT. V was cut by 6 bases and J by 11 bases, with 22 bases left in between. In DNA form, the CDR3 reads TGTGCCAGCAGCATTCCTCCGGGCGGGGAGCTGGCTTTCTTT. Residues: CASSIPPGGELAFF.

CDR3 amino acids: CAWSTKLVPGVGGNQPQHF. CDR3 bases: TGTGCCTGGAGCACCAAGCTCGTACCCGGGGTTGGGGGCAATCAGCCCCAGCATTTT. The V and J genes are TRBV30 and TRBJ1-5, with D unresolved. The CDR3 loop spans 19 amino acids. The V end was cut by 3 bases, the J end by 2 bases, with 26 bases between. Germline V gene lookup returns CDR1 GTSNPN and CDR2 SVGIG (reference sequence).

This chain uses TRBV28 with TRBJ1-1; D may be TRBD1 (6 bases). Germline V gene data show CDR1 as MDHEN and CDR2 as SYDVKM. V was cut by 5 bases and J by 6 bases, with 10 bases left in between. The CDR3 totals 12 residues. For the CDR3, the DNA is TGTGCCAGCAGTACAGGGTCCCCTGAAGCTTTCTTT. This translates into CASSTGSPEAFF.

The CDR3 nucleotides read TGTGCCAGTAAATCCGGGAATGGCAATCAGCCCCAGCATTTT. Translating it yields CASKSGNGNQPQHF. The gene calls are TRBV19 and TRBJ1-5; D not certain. The length of the CDR3 is 14 residues. Between the trimmed V and J ends, which lost 7 bases and 2 bases, there was a span of 12 bases. Per the germline V gene, CDR1 is LNHDA and CDR2 is SQIVND (reference sequence).

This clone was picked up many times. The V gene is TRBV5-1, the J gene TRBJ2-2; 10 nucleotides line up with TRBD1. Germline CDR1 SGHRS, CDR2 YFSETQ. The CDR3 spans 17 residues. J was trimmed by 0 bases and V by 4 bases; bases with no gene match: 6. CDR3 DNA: TGCGCCAGCAGCACCCTTGGACAGGGGGCGAACACCGGGGAGCTGTTTTTT. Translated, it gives CASSTLGQGANTGELFF.

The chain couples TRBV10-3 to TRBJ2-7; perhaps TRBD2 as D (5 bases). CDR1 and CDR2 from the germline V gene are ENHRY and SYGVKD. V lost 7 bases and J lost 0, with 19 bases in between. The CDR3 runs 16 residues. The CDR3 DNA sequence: TGTGCCATCATCTTACTCCACAATACTAGCTCCTACGAGCAGTACTTC. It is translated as CAIILLHNTSSYEQYF.

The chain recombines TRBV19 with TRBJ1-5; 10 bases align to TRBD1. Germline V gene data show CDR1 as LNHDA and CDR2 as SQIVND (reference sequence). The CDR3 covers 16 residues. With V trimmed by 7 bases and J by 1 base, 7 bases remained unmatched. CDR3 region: CASKGTGAGSNQPQHF. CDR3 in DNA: TGTGCCAGTAAGGGGACAGGGGCTGGGAGCAATCAGCCCCAGCATTTT.

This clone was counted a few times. For the CDR3, the DNA is TGTGCCAGCAGCTTCCTTGGGGGCAAGGACACCGGGGAGCTGTTTTTT. It codes for CASSFLGGKDTGELFF. The chain combines TRBV7-3 with TRBJ2-2; D possibly corresponds to TRBD1 (6 bases). Trimming cost V 3 bases and J 3 bases, with 14 bases left between them. Germline V gives CDR1 SGHTA, CDR2 FQGTGA. This CDR3 is 16 amino acids long.

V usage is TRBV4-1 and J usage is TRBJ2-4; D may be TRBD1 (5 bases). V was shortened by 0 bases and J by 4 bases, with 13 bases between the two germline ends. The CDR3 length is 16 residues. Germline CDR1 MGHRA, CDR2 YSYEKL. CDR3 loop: CASSQDQLTEKNIQYF. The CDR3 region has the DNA TGCGCCAGCAGCCAAGATCAATTGACAGAGAAAAACATTCAGTACTTC.

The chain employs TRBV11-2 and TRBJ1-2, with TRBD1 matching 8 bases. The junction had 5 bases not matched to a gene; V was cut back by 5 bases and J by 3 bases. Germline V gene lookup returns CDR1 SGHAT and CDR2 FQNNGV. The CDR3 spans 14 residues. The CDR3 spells CASSPTTGDYGYTF. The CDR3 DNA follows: TGTGCCAGCAGCCCGACGACAGGGGACTATGGCTACACCTTC. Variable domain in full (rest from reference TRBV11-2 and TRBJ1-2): EAGVAQSPRYKIIEKRQSVAFWCNPISGHATLYWYQQILGQGPKLLIQFQNNGVVDDSQLPKDRFSAERLKGVDSTLKIQPAKLEDSAVYLCASSPTTGDYGYTFGSGTRLTVV.

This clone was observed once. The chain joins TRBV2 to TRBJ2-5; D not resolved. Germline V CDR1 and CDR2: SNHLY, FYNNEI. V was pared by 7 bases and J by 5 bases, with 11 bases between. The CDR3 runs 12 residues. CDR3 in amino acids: CASKLFGETQYF. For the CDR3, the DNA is TGTGCCAGCAAACTTTTCGGGGAGACCCAGTACTTC.

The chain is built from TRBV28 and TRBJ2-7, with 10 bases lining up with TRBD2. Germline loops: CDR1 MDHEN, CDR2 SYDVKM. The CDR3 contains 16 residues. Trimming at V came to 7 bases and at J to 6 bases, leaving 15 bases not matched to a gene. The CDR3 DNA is TGTGCCAGCACCTCGGCTACTAGCGGGAAAAGGGGCGAGCAGTACTTC. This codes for CASTSATSGKRGEQYF.

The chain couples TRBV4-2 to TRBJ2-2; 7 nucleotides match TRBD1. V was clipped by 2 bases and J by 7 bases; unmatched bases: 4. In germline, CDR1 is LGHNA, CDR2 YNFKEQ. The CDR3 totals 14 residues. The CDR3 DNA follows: TGTGCCAGCAGCCAATCAAGGGACAGCGGGGAGCTGTTTTTT. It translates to CASSQSRDSGELFF.

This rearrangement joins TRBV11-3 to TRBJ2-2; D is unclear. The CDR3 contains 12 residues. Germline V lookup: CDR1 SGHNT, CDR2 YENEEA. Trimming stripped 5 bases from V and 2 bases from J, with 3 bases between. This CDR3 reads CASSLNTGELFF. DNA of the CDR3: TGTGCCAGCAGCCTAAACACCGGGGAGCTGTTTTTT.